These 32 T cell receptor beta chains came from one sample sequenced in a study of blood T cell repertoires in COVID-19. The method was immunoSEQ multiplex PCR; TCRdb's version includes in-frame clones alone and lacks a portion of them. The sample includes roughly 140,000 clones, over 75% of them seen just once. Sequences were obtained from peripheral blood. The receptors were gathered from a woman in her fifties or sixties with acute or convalescent COVID-19.

V usage is TRBV30 and J usage is TRBJ1-4; D call uncertain. The length of the CDR3 is 18 residues. Germline V lookup: CDR1 GTSNPN, CDR2 SVGIG (reference sequence). V lost 2 bases and J lost 8, with 27 bases in between. CDR3 nucleotides: TGTGCCTGGAGTTTGAGGGCTTGGCCCCTTTGGAGTATCGAAAAACTGTTTTTT. It encodes CAWSLRAWPLWSIEKLFF.

The J gene is TRBJ2-5, the V gene TRBV24-1; TRBD1 matches at 8 bases. This CDR3 is built from 12 residues. Germline CDR1 KGHDR, CDR2 SFDVKD. With 4 bases clipped from V and 10 bases from J, the junction kept 4 bases outside the gene matches. CDR3 in amino acids: CATSDQDRVQYF. CDR3 nucleotides: TGTGCCACCAGTGACCAGGACAGGGTCCAGTACTTC.

The count of this clone is one. The rearrangement joins TRBV19 to TRBJ1-1; 9 bases agree with TRBD1. This CDR3 has 15 amino acids. The V and J ends lost 7 bases and 0 bases, in that order; junction bases with no gene match: 6. Germline loops: CDR1 LNHDA, CDR2 SQIVND (reference sequence). DNA of the CDR3: TGTGCCAGTAAACAGGGGGCGGTGTTGAACACTGAAGCTTTCTTT. This codes for CASKQGAVLNTEAFF.

The V gene is TRBV7-9, the J gene TRBJ2-7; D may be TRBD2 (6 bases). The germline V gene encodes CDR1 SEHNR and CDR2 FQNEAQ (reference sequence). The ends were cut back, 5 bases at V and 7 bases at J, with 18 bases in the middle. CDR3 size: 14 residues. The CDR3 DNA reads TGTGCCAGCAGCGACATCGGGGGTCTGGGAGAGCAGTACTTC. Amino acids: CASSDIGGLGEQYF.

This chain uses TRBV7-2 with TRBJ1-6, with D perhaps TRBD1 (6 bases). Per the germline V gene, CDR1 is SGHTA and CDR2 is FQGNSA. The CDR3 totals 15 residues. V lost 7 bases and J 9 bases, leaving 19 bases between the germline ends. In nucleotides, the CDR3 is TGTGCCAGCATCAGGGACACCTCTTATGGTTCACCCCTCCACTTT. Its protein product is CASIRDTSYGSPLHF.

This clone was recorded a few times. The chain is built from TRBV30 and TRBJ1-6, with D perhaps matching TRBD1 (5 bases). This CDR3 region has 14 residues. Trimming took 2 bases from V and 10 from J, leaving 15 bases between them. Germline loops: CDR1 GTSNPN, CDR2 SVGIG (reference sequence). This CDR3 reads CAWSPGGGNSPLHF. The CDR3 DNA sequence: TGTGCCTGGAGTCCGGGCGGGGGTAACTCACCCCTCCACTTT.

This clone has a handful of counts. This chain connects TRBV7-2 to TRBJ1-2, with 8 bases identical to TRBD1. This CDR3 has 14 residues. V lost 5 bases, J lost 5 bases, and 7 bases stayed unmatched. Germline V gives CDR1 SGHTA, CDR2 FQGNSA. CDR3 in amino acids: CASSQQGQGYGYTF. CDR3 DNA sequence: TGTGCCAGCAGCCAACAAGGACAGGGATATGGCTACACCTTC. The whole variable domain, remainder taken from reference TRBV7-2 and TRBJ1-2, is GAGVSQSPSNKVTEKGKDVELRCDPISGHTALYWYRQSLGQGLEFLIYFQGNSAPDKSGLPSDRFSAERTGGSVSTLTIQRTQQEDSAVYLCASSQQGQGYGYTFGSGTRLTVV.

The table lists this clone with a few counts. The chain joins TRBV12-3 or TRBV12-4 to TRBJ1-6, with D maybe TRBD1 (6 bases). V was clipped by 7 bases and J by 12 bases, with 16 bases between them. CDR3 length equals 13 residues. The CDR3 loop is CASNRQVHGPLHF. As DNA, the CDR3 is TGTGCCAGCAATCGACAGGTCCATGGACCCCTCCACTTT.

CDR3 sequence reads: CASSEVWGPYEQYF. The CDR3 coding sequence is TGTGCCAGCAGTGAGGTTTGGGGGCCCTACGAGCAGTACTTC. The rearrangement uses TRBV6-1 and TRBJ2-7, with D possibly being TRBD1 (6 bases). The CDR3 has 14 amino acids. The germline V gene encodes CDR1 MNHNS and CDR2 SASEGT. V dropped 3 bases and J dropped 2 bases, with 11 bases sitting between them.

This chain links TRBV3-1 (or the pseudogene TRBV3-2) with TRBJ2-7; D not certain. Trimming stripped 4 bases from V and 0 bases from J, with 10 bases between. Looked up from germline, CDR1 is LGHDT and CDR2 is YNNKEL (reference sequence). The CDR3 spans 14 residues. The CDR3 loop is CASSRGSGSYEQYF. The CDR3 DNA reads as TGTGCCAGCAGCCGTGGCTCGGGCTCCTACGAGCAGTACTTC.

This clone was found once. The chain combines TRBV18 with TRBJ1-1; D is possibly TRBD1 (5 bases). V was cut by 3 bases and J by 2 bases, with 13 bases left in between. The CDR3 contains 15 residues. Germline CDR1 and CDR2: KGHSH and LQKENI. Here the CDR3 DNA reads TGTGCCAGCTCACCGGGGGGAAGGGTAAACACTGAAGCTTTCTTT. Its translation: CASSPGGRVNTEAFF. The full variable domain, in which reference TRBV18 and TRBJ1-1 provide the parts outside the CDR3, is NAGVMQNPRHLVRRRGQEARLRCSPMKGHSHVYWYRQLPEEGLKFMVYLQKENIIDESGMPKERFSAEFPKEGPSILRIQQVVRGDSAAYFCASSPGGRVNTEAFFGQGTRLTVV.

The chain employs TRBV20-1 and TRBJ2-1; a possible D gene is TRBD1 (7 bases). The CDR3 has 11 residues. Germline values: CDR1 DFQATT, CDR2 SNEGSKA (reference sequence). Here the CDR3 reads CSRGAYNEQFF. The CDR3, as DNA: TGCAGCAGGGGGGCCTACAATGAGCAGTTCTTC.

This clone was detected once. The chain combines TRBV3-1 (or the pseudogene TRBV3-2) with TRBJ2-3; 12 bases map to TRBD2. V was clipped by 3 bases and J by 0 bases; unmatched bases: 10. The germline CDR1 and CDR2 sequences are LGHDT and YNNKEL (reference sequence). The CDR3 is made up of 19 amino acids. The CDR3 sequence is CASSHQIGLAGGSTDTQYF. CDR3 in DNA: TGTGCCAGCAGCCACCAAATTGGGCTAGCGGGGGGGAGCACAGATACGCAGTATTTT.

This clone has a handful of counts. V gene TRBV18 combines with J gene TRBJ1-1; 7 nucleotides line up with TRBD1. This CDR3 is built from 13 residues. Germline CDR1 reads KGHSH; CDR2 reads LQKENI. Losses at the gene ends were 6 bases for V and 7 bases for J; bases not matched to a gene: 8. The DNA of the CDR3 is TGTGCCAGCTCGCAAGACAGGGAAGGTGAAGCTTTCTTT. Its translation is CASSQDREGEAFF.

This clone was recorded once. The chain joins TRBV9 to TRBJ1-1, with a weak D call TRBD1 (6 bases). Trimming took 3 bases from V and 4 from J, leaving 19 bases between them. Germline CDR1 and CDR2: SGDLS and YYNGEE. There are 16 residues in the CDR3. In DNA form, the CDR3 reads TGTGCCAGCAGCGACCGCGAAGGGGGAAGGGGCACTGAAGCTTTCTTT. This gives the protein CASSDREGGRGTEAFF.

This clone is a singleton in its sample. The genes are TRBV5-1 and TRBJ1-1, with D tentatively TRBD1 (6 bases). Per the germline V gene, CDR1 is SGHRS and CDR2 is YFSETQ. The CDR3 extends over 13 amino acids. V was trimmed by 2 bases and J by 7 bases, leaving 12 bases between them. The CDR3 DNA follows: TGCGCCAGCAGCTTCAACAGGGAGGGTGAAGCTTTCTTT. Translated: CASSFNREGEAFF.

V is TRBV7-8 and J is TRBJ2-2; 9 bases align to TRBD2. The V gene's germline CDR1 is SGHVS and CDR2 FQNEAQ. The CDR3 totals 15 residues. V lost 3 bases to trimming and J lost 5 bases; unmatched junction nucleotides: 4. The CDR3 nucleotides are TGTGCCAGCAGCTTCATTAGCGGGGGTACCGGGGAGCTGTTTTTT. Translating gives CASSFISGGTGELFF.

The gene calls are TRBV11-1 and TRBJ2-5; 8 nucleotides agree with TRBD2. V shed 5 bases, J shed 1 base, and the junction held 6 bases outside the gene matches. There are 15 residues in the CDR3. Germline CDR1 is SGHAT and CDR2 is FQDESV (reference sequence). CDR3 sequence: CASSPTGGTQETQYF. As DNA, the CDR3 is TGTGCCAGCAGCCCCACGGGAGGGACCCAAGAGACCCAGTACTTC.

This clone was detected many times. The chain couples TRBV11-3 to TRBJ1-2; the match to TRBD1 covers 7 bases. Trimming cost V 4 bases and J 8 bases; bases outside gene matches: 19. Germline V gene lookup returns CDR1 SGHNT and CDR2 YENEEA. This CDR3 region has 17 residues. CDR3 coding DNA: TGTGCCAGCAGCTACCGGATACGTGGGGACAGAGTCTACGGCTACACCTTC. It codes for CASSYRIRGDRVYGYTF.

The chain couples TRBV3-1 (or the pseudogene TRBV3-2) to TRBJ1-2, with D perhaps TRBD1 (6 bases). Germline CDR1 is LGHDT and CDR2 is YNNKEL (reference sequence). The CDR3 sequence is 14 residues long. The V end lost 0 bases, the J end lost 8 bases, and 13 bases lay between the germline ends. CDR3 protein: CASSQEMGASGYTF. As DNA, the CDR3 is TGTGCCAGCAGCCAAGAAATGGGGGCTAGCGGCTACACCTTC.

The rearrangement links TRBV7-9 to TRBJ1-2, with TRBD1 matching 7 bases. Germline values: CDR1 SEHNR, CDR2 FQNEAQ (reference sequence). Germline trimming cut 5 bases from V and 4 bases from J; bases unmatched to any gene: 7. The CDR3 is 14 amino acids. As DNA, the CDR3 is TGTGCCAGCAGCGTTCGACAGGGAACCTATGGCTACACCTTC. Translated: CASSVRQGTYGYTF.

The V gene is TRBV6-1, the J gene TRBJ1-2, with D possibly TRBD1 on 5 matching bases. Per the germline V gene, CDR1 is MNHNS and CDR2 is SASEGT. This CDR3 spans 16 amino acids. The V gene lost 1 base and the J gene lost 4 bases, with 16 bases spanning the gap. As DNA, the CDR3 is TGTGCCAGCAGTGAAGGTCGGGCAGGGTGGGGCTATGGCTACACCTTC. This codes for CASSEGRAGWGYGYTF.

This rearrangement joins TRBV18 to TRBJ2-1, with D maybe TRBD1 (6 bases). Trimming stripped 5 bases from V and 10 bases from J, with 15 bases between. Germline V lookup: CDR1 KGHSH, CDR2 LQKENI. CDR3 size: 13 residues. This CDR3 is CASSERQVHEQFF. CDR3 coding DNA: TGTGCCAGCTCAGAGAGACAGGTACACGAGCAGTTCTTC. Full variable domain (outside the CDR3, taken from reference TRBV18 and TRBJ2-1): NAGVMQNPRHLVRRRGQEARLRCSPMKGHSHVYWYRQLPEEGLKFMVYLQKENIIDESGMPKERFSAEFPKEGPSILRIQQVVRGDSAAYFCASSERQVHEQFFGPGTRLTVL.

The chain employs TRBV2 and TRBJ1-1, with 8 bases identical to TRBD1. Per the germline V gene, CDR1 is SNHLY and CDR2 is FYNNEI. The CDR3 sequence is 14 residues long. Trimming took 5 bases from V and 1 from J; bases not matched to a gene: 3. CDR3 sequence (DNA): TGTGCCAGCAGTATGACAGGGGAGAACACTGAAGCTTTCTTT. Residues: CASSMTGENTEAFF.

This chain uses TRBV7-9 with TRBJ2-5, with 7 bases aligning to TRBD2. CDR1 is SEHNR, CDR2 FQNEAQ, per germline (reference sequence). V dropped 5 bases and J dropped 5; count of bases not matched to a gene: 5. The CDR3 length is 13 residues. Written as DNA, the CDR3 is TGTGCCAGCAGCCCCCGGGGAGGGGAGACCCAGTACTTC. The encoded protein is CASSPRGGETQYF. Full variable domain (outside the CDR3, taken from reference TRBV7-9 and TRBJ2-5): DTGVSQNPRHKITKRGQNVTFRCDPISEHNRLYWYRQTLGQGPEFLTYFQNEAQLEKSRLLSDRFSAERPKGSFSTLEIQRTEQGDSAMYLCASSPRGGETQYFGPGTRLLVL.

The rearrangement uses TRBV28 and TRBJ1-5, with 9 bases that match TRBD1. Trimming at V came to 3 bases and at J to 9 bases, leaving 9 bases not matched to a gene. Germline V CDR1 and CDR2: MDHEN, SYDVKM. CDR3 size: 15 residues. This chain's CDR3 is CASSFSGQGSRPQHF. DNA for the CDR3: TGTGCCAGCAGTTTTTCGGGACAGGGCTCACGGCCCCAGCATTTT.

The chain couples TRBV12-3 or TRBV12-4 to TRBJ1-5, with TRBD1 identical over 9 bases. The CDR3 length is 13 residues. V dropped 5 bases and J dropped 5; count of bases not matched to a gene: 1. In nucleotides, the CDR3 is TGTGCCAGCAGTCGGACAGGGGATCAGCCCCAGCATTTT. This translates into CASSRTGDQPQHF.

J is TRBJ1-2 and V is TRBV2; D gene unclear. V was trimmed by 4 bases and J by 1 base, leaving 4 bases between them. Germline V gene data show CDR1 as SNHLY and CDR2 as FYNNEI. CDR3 length equals 12 residues. CDR3 nucleotide sequence: TGTGCCAGCAGTGTATATAACTATGGCTACACCTTC. Translated: CASSVYNYGYTF. Complete variable domain (other parts from reference TRBV2 and TRBJ1-2): EPEVTQTPSHQVTQMGQEVILRCVPISNHLYFYWYRQILGQKVEFLVSFYNNEISEKSEIFDDQFSVERPDGSNFTLKIRSTKLEDSAMYFCASSVYNYGYTFGSGTRLTVV.

This chain links TRBV7-3 with TRBJ2-3; 9 bases align to TRBD2. The V gene's germline CDR1 is SGHTA and CDR2 FQGTGA. The CDR3 totals 16 residues. The ends lost 5 bases at V and 6 bases at J; junction bases unmatched: 12. The CDR3 region has the DNA TGTGCCAGCAGCCCGAGCGGCGGGGGGGCCAGGGATACGCAGTATTTT. It translates to CASSPSGGGARDTQYF.

This clone came up a few times. The rearrangement joins TRBV6-6 to TRBJ1-2; D call uncertain. CDR3 length: 14 residues. Per germline, CDR1 MNHNY and CDR2 SVGAGI (reference sequence). The ends were cut back, 9 bases at V and 1 base at J, with 15 bases in the middle. The CDR3 DNA follows: TGTGCCAGTGGAGCGGGTCGAAATAACTATGGCTACACCTTC. This encodes CASGAGRNNYGYTF.

This rearrangement joins TRBV9 to TRBJ1-6, with TRBD1 identical over 8 bases. There are 15 residues in the CDR3. Unmatched junction bases numbered 9, after V lost 6 bases and J lost 7 bases. Germline V lookup: CDR1 SGDLS, CDR2 YYNGEE. The CDR3 DNA reads as TGTGCCAGCACGGACAGGGTGGGAGGGAATTCACCCCTCCACTTT. Amino acids: CASTDRVGGNSPLHF.

The rearrangement uses TRBV9 and TRBJ1-6; perhaps TRBD1 as D (5 bases). CDR1 and CDR2 (germline): SGDLS, YYNGEE. CDR3 size: 17 residues. Trimming took 0 bases from V and 0 from J, leaving 10 bases between them. In nucleotides, the CDR3 is TGTGCCAGCAGCGTAGATCCGGGGGGCTCCTATAATTCACCCCTCCACTTT. This sequence encodes CASSVDPGGSYNSPLHF. The full variable domain, in which reference TRBV9 and TRBJ1-6 provide the parts outside the CDR3, is DSGVTQTPKHLITATGQRVTLRCSPRSGDLSVYWYQQSLDQGLQFLIQYYNGEERAKGNILERFSAQQFPDLHSELNLSSLELGDSALYFCASSVDPGGSYNSPLHFGNGTRLTVT.